This T cell receptor beta chain originates from a study of cytomegalovirus exposure and HLA in healthy donors. As for the study in general: A previous analysis identified 95 million to 120 million unique TCR beta sequences derived from some 170 million T cells.

The PCR was carried out with 60 Vbeta primers and 13 Jbeta primers. Assay: immunoSEQ multiplex PCR; the TCRdb copy retains only in-frame clones and omits some. The sample records roughly 190,000 clones, about 87% being singletons. Germline CDR1 reads ENHRY; CDR2 reads SYGVKD. Losses at the gene ends were 2 bases for V and 2 bases for J; bases not matched to a gene: 6. The CDR3 totals 15 residues. Study-wide results and limits: Prior analysis indicated that the majority of TCR beta V segments exhibited productivity approximately 87% or approximately 30% of the time. Most likely, a cluster of highly shared sequence variants arose as a sequencing artifact. Reported results showed that the classifier diagnosed cytomegalovirus status with high specificity and sensitivity.

Points on this clone: Its antigen remains unknown.

This chain joins TRBV10-3 and TRBJ2-7; 7 bases match TRBD2. Sequencing used PBMCs. This receptor was obtained from a man between 25 and 39 years old in good health and CMV-seronegative. CDR3 loop: CAISEPLADAYEQYF. CDR3 bases: TGTGCCATCAGTGAGCCCCTAGCGGACGCCTACGAGCAGTACTTC.